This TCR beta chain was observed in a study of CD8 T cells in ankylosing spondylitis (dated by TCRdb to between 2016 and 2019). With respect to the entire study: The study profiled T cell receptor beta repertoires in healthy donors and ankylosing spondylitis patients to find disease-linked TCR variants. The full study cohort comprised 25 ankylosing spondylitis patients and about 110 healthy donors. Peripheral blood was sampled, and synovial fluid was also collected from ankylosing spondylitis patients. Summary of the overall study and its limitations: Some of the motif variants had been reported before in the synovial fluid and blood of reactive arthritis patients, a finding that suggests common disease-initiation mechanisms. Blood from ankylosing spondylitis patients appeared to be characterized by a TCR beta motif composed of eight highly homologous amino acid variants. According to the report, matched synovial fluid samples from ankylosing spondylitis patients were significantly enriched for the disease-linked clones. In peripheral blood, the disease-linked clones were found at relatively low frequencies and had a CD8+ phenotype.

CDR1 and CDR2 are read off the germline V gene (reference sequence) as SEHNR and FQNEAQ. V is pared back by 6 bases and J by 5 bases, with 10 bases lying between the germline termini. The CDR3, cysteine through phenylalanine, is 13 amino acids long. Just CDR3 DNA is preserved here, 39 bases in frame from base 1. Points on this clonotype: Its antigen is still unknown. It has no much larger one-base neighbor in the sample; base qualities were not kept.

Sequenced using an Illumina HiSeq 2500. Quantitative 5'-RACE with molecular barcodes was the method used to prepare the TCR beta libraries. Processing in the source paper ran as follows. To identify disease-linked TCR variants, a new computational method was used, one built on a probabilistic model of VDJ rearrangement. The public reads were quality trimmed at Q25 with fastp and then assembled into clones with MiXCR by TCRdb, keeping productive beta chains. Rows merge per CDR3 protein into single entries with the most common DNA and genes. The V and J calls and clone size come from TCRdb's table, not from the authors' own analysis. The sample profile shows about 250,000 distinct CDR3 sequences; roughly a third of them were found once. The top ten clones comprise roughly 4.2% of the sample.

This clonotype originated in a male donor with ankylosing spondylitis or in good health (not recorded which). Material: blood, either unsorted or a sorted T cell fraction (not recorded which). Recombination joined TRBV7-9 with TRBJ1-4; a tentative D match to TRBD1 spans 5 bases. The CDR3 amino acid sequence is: CASRKRGNEKLFF. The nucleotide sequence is TGTGCCAGCAGGAAACGGGGGAATGAAAAACTGTTTTTT.